This T cell receptor beta chain emerged from a study of cytomegalovirus exposure and HLA in healthy donors. Notes on the study in general: Cytomegalovirus-associated TCR beta chains were listed, numbering more than 150. Reports described diagnosis of cytomegalovirus status by the classifier as highly specific and sensitive. Some public TCRs appeared in many individuals, while most sequences were rare. Confirmation in vitro established that a few CMV-associated chains were specific for CMV antigens.

The length of the CDR3 is 14 residues. Germline lookup yields CDR1 SGHVS and CDR2 FQNEAQ. V was shortened by 2 bases and J by 5 bases, with 9 bases between the two germline ends. This clone was seen just once. Its antigen is unknown. Profiling relied on immunoSEQ multiplex PCR, and the TCRdb table lists in-frame clones only, not all of them. The sample contains about 150,000 clones, 89% of which appear only once. This receptor was obtained from a woman aged 18-29 years in good health and CMV-seropositive. This chain joins TRBV7-8 and TRBJ1-4, with D possibly TRBD1 on 5 matching bases. The specimen sequenced was PBMCs. In DNA, the CDR3 is TGTGCCAGCAGCTTAAGGGCAGGGAATGAAAAACTGTTTTTT. It specifies CASSLRAGNEKLFF.